This T cell receptor beta chain was sequenced for a study of T cell changes during pregnancy in multiple sclerosis. Germline V gene sequence: CDR1 KGHSH, CDR2 LQKENI. This CDR3 is built from 14 residues. Deletions cut 3 bases from V and 7 bases from J, with 15 bases between. Libraries were prepared by immunoSEQ multiplex PCR; TCRdb keeps only in-frame clonotypes and omits some of them. The table has around 69,000 clones, approximately 91% seen once. The receptor's source is a female donor with multiple sclerosis, enrolled in a pregnancy study. Here the sequenced sample was peripheral blood, taken in the third trimester of pregnancy. The rearrangement links TRBV18 to TRBJ1-2, with D possibly matching TRBD1 (5 bases). The CDR3 region is CASSPQGPPGGYTF. The CDR3, as DNA: TGTGCCAGCTCACCTCAGGGCCCCCCTGGTGGCTACACCTTC.